This TCR beta chain appears in the sequencing data of a study of molecular identifiers for immune sequencing clone quantification. Using a CD8+CD4-CCR7+CD45RA+ phenotype, naive CD8 T cells were sorted. With 8 bases removed from V and 0 bases from J, the gap between germline ends came to 13 bases. The CDR3 covers 14 residues. Per the germline V gene, CDR1 is PRHDT and CDR2 is FYEKMQ (reference sequence). TCRdb analysed the PCR reads with MiXCR anew, one entry per CDR3 protein. The table lists 100,000 or so distinct CDR3 sequences, 36% of them singletons, with less than 5% in the top ten. Material: naive CD8+ T cells from blood, with Jurkat cell RNA spiked in. Regarding subset: FACS-sorted CD8+CD4-CCR7+CD45RA+ naive T cells. This chain joins TRBV13 and TRBJ2-5; D uncertain. The TCR sequence derives from a human donor in good health. Some libraries in this study had Jurkat cell RNA spiked in. CDR3 bases: TGTGCCAGCGGTTTAGAACAGTACCAAGAGACCCAGTACTTC. This gives the protein CASGLEQYQETQYF.